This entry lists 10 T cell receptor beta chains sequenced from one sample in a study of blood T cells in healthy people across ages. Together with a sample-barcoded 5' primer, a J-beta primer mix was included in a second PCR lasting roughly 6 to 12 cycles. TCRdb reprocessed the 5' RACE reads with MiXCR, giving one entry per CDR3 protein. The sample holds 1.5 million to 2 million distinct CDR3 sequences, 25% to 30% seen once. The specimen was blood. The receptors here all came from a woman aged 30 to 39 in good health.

In nucleotides, the CDR3 is TGTGCCATCAGGAGAACAGGGGCGCGGGCGCGACAGACCCAGTACTTC. It encodes CAIRRTGARARQTQYF. V gene TRBV10-3 combines with J gene TRBJ2-5; 7 bases align to TRBD1. Germline CDR1 and CDR2: ENHRY and SYGVKD. The CDR3 has 16 amino acids. V shed 6 bases and J 6 bases; nucleotides not matched to a gene: 16.

CDR3 in DNA: TGTGCCAGCAGCGACCTGAGCGGTTACACAGATACGCAGTATTTT. Its protein product is CASSDLSGYTDTQYF. This chain links TRBV7-3 with TRBJ2-3; D possibly corresponds to TRBD2 (5 bases). The V end lost 5 bases, the J end lost 2 bases, and 14 bases lay between the germline ends. From germline, CDR1 is SGHTA and CDR2 FQGTGA. The CDR3 sequence is 15 residues long.

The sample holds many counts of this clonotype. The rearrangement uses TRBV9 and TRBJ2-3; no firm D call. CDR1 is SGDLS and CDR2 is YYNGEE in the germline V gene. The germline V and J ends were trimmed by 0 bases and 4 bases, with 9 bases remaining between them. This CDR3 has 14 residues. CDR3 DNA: TGTGCCAGCAGCGTAGTGGGTCGGGCAGATACGCAGTATTTT. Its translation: CASSVVGRADTQYF.

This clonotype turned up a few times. CDR3 in amino acids: CASSAIAGAFTYEQYF. The CDR3, as DNA: TGTGCCAGCAGTGCGATAGCGGGGGCCTTTACCTACGAGCAGTACTTC. V usage is TRBV28 and J usage is TRBJ2-7; TRBD2 agrees at 9 bases. Germline V gene lookup returns CDR1 MDHEN and CDR2 SYDVKM. Losses at the gene ends were 5 bases for V and 2 bases for J; bases not matched to a gene: 10. The CDR3 sequence is 16 residues long.

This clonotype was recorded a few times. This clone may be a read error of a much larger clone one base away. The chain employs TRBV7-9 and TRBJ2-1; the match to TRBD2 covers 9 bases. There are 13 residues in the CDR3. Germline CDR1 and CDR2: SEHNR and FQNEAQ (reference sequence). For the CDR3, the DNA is TGTGCCGGCAGCTTAGACCGCGCGGGAGGGAGGTTCTTC. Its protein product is CAGSLDRAGGRFF.

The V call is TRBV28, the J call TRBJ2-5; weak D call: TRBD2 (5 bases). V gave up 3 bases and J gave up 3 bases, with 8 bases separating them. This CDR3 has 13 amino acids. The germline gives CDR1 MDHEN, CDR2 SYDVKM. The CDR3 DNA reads TGTGCCAGCAGTTTGGACTGGAAAGAGACCCAGTACTTC. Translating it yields CASSLDWKETQYF.

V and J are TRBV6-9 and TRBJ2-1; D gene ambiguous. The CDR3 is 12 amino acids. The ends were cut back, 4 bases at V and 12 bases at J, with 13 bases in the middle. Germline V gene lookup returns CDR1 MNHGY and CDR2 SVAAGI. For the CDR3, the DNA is TGTGCCAGCAGTTTCGACAACCCGTGGCAGTTCTTC. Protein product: CASSFDNPWQFF.

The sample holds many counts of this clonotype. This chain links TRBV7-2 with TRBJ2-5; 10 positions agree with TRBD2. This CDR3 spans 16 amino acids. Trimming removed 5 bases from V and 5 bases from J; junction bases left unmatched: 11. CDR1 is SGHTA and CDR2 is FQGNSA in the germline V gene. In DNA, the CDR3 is TGTGCCAGCAGCAGCAGGCTAGCGGGAGTGGGGGAGACCCAGTACTTC. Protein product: CASSSRLAGVGETQYF.

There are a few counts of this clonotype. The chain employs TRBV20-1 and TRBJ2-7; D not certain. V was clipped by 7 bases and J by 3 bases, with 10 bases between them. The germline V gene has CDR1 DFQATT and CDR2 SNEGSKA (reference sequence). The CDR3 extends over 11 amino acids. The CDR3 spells CSGLGVYEQYF. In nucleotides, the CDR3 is TGCAGTGGTTTGGGCGTCTACGAGCAGTACTTC.

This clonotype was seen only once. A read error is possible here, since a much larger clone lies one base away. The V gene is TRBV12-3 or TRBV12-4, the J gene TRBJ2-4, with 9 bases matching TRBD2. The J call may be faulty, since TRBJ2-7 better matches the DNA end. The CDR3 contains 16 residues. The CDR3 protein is CANSRGQREDDYEQYF. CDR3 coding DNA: TGTGCCAACAGCCGGGGTCAGCGGGAGGACGACTACGAGCAGTACTTC.